This T cell receptor beta chain emerged from a study of blood T cell repertoires in COVID-19. The wider study: From the United States, Italy and Spain came samples of acute and convalescent COVID-19. The cDNA or gDNA used as material had been derived from T cells, B-cell-depleted T cells, or PBMCs.

Per the study methods: Estimation of nucleated cell counts relied on the amplification of reference gene primers. Sequencing was performed with immunoSEQ multiplex PCR; in TCRdb, only in-frame clones are kept and a portion is missing. D and trimming were read from the DNA, whereas the V and J calls and clone size are those reported in that table. Of approximately 330,000 clones detected, about 91% appear once; the ten largest clones hold roughly 9.9%. While infection was still active, Seattle patients were enrolled and then followed longitudinally. The receptor comes from a young man with COVID-19, enrolled during active disease. Sequencing input: peripheral blood.

The CDR3 DNA follows: TGTGCCATCAGTGAGGTTACCAGGGACACTGAAGCTTTCTTT. It yields the protein CAISEVTRDTEAFF. V gene TRBV10-3 combines with J gene TRBJ1-1; tentatively, D is TRBD1 (5 bases). Germline assignment: CDR1 ENHRY and CDR2 SYGVKD. The CDR3 spans 14 residues. Trimming shortened V by 2 bases and J by 3 bases, and 10 bases separated the two germline ends.